A single sample is the source of the 19 T cell receptor beta chains below, sequenced in a study of T cells in Graves' hyperthyroidism and ophthalmopathy. The source material, RNA transcripts, was used to amplify TCR beta CDR3 regions. The primer set for the first-round RT-PCR of the TCR CDR3 was HTBI. MiXCR, applied by TCRdb to the multiplex PCR reads, yields one record per CDR3 protein. The repertoire includes about 480,000 distinct CDR3 sequences, under 25% of them detected once, and around 54% sits in the top ten. The source material was blood. Receptors were obtained from a woman aged 70-85 years with Graves' ophthalmopathy.

The genes are TRBV3-1 and TRBJ1-5; D unresolved. V lost 1 base and J 3 bases, leaving 7 bases between the germline ends. Germline V CDR1 and CDR2: LGHDT, YNNKEL (reference sequence). CDR3 length equals 14 residues. CDR3 sequence: CASSQAGLNQPQHF. The CDR3 nucleotides are TGTGCCAGCAGCCAAGCGGGCCTCAATCAGCCCCAGCATTTT.

This clonotype turned up a few times. The chain combines TRBV6-2 or TRBV6-3 with TRBJ2-1, with 7 bases fitting TRBD2. V lost 0 bases and J lost 3; bases outside the gene matches: 11. Germline V gives CDR1 MNHEY, CDR2 SVGEGT. The CDR3 extends over 18 amino acids. This CDR3 is CASSYSRGVSGFYNEQFF. The CDR3 coding sequence is TGTGCCAGCAGTTACTCGAGGGGTGTTAGCGGGTTCTACAATGAGCAGTTCTTC.

There are many counts of this clonotype. The chain combines TRBV9 with TRBJ2-1; 11 bases agree with TRBD2. The germline gives CDR1 SGDLS, CDR2 YYNGEE. The CDR3 spans 13 residues. The trim removed 3 bases at V and 12 bases at J, leaving 5 bases unmatched. The CDR3 reads CASSGSGRAAQFF. CDR3 DNA: TGTGCCAGCAGCGGTAGCGGGAGGGCGGCGCAGTTCTTC.

The gene calls are TRBV6-2 or TRBV6-3 and TRBJ1-2; possible D gene TRBD1, 6 bases. The V gene's germline CDR1 is MNHEY and CDR2 SVGEGT. The V end was cut by 2 bases, the J end by 3 bases, with 19 bases between. This CDR3 is 17 amino acids long. As DNA, the CDR3 is TGTGCCAGCAGTTACGACCTCCCGGACAGCCCATACTATGGCTACACCTTC. This sequence encodes CASSYDLPDSPYYGYTF.

This clonotype has more than one count but fewer than ten. This chain uses TRBV20-1 with TRBJ1-5, with D perhaps matching TRBD1 (6 bases). The V and J ends lost 3 bases and 2 bases respectively, with 17 bases between them. CDR3 length: 16 residues. Looked up from germline, CDR1 is DFQATT and CDR2 is SNEGSKA (reference sequence). CDR3 DNA sequence: TGCAGTGCTAGGACCGCTGGGGGCGTCGGCAATCAGCCCCAGCATTTT. Translating gives CSARTAGGVGNQPQHF.

V usage is TRBV11-2 and J usage is TRBJ2-7; 10 positions match TRBD1. The junction had 9 bases not matched to a gene; V was cut back by 3 bases and J by 1 base. Germline-derived CDR1 and CDR2 are SGHAT and FQNNGV. There are 17 residues in the CDR3. CDR3: CASSLTGTGDTSYEQYF. CDR3 DNA: TGTGCCAGCAGCTTGACCGGGACAGGGGATACTTCCTACGAGCAGTACTTC.

This clonotype appeared many times. This sequence joins TRBV27 and TRBJ1-1; D unclear. V dropped 8 bases and J dropped 4 bases, with 14 bases sitting between them. Germline CDR1 and CDR2: MNHEY and SMNVEV (reference sequence). CDR3 length: 13 amino acids. The CDR3 coding sequence is TGTGCCAGCGGGCGGGGATCGGGCACTGAAGCTTTCTTT. Residues: CASGRGSGTEAFF.

This clonotype was counted ten times or more. This sequence joins TRBV28 and TRBJ1-3; the D is unclear. Germline values: CDR1 MDHEN, CDR2 SYDVKM. The CDR3 consists of 13 residues. Deletions cut 3 bases from V and 9 bases from J, with 12 bases between. The CDR3 sequence is CASSFARTGTIYF. The CDR3 bases are TGTGCCAGCAGTTTTGCCCGGACGGGCACCATATATTTT.

In this sample, this clonotype turned up a few times. V is TRBV28 and J is TRBJ1-5; a weak D match, TRBD1 (5 bases). The CDR3 is 16 residues long. V dropped 7 bases and J dropped 1 base, with 17 bases sitting between them. From germline, CDR1 is MDHEN and CDR2 SYDVKM. In DNA form, the CDR3 reads TGTGCCAGCAATCCCTCGGGCAGGGAAAGCAATCAGCCCCAGCATTTT. This translates into CASNPSGRESNQPQHF.

This clonotype has a handful of counts. V is TRBV2 and J is TRBJ2-7, with D perhaps matching TRBD1 (6 bases). This CDR3 has 15 residues. V was shortened by 6 bases and J by 6 bases, with 21 bases between the two germline ends. Germline CDR1 reads SNHLY; CDR2 reads FYNNEI. Here the CDR3 DNA reads TGTGCCAGCAGCAAAAGACTACAGGGTTTCATCGAGCAGTACTTC. Translating it yields CASSKRLQGFIEQYF.

This clonotype was seen many times. The CDR3, as DNA: TGTGCCAGCAACCCGGCCAGGCCCTCCTACGAGCAGTACTTC. This gives the protein CASNPARPSYEQYF. V and J are TRBV28 and TRBJ2-7, with D unclear. The CDR3 is made up of 14 amino acids. Germline-derived CDR1 and CDR2 are MDHEN and SYDVKM. Trimming left V 7 bases short and J 0 bases short, with 13 bases between.

This clonotype has at least ten counts. The chain couples TRBV6-1 to TRBJ2-7, with D perhaps matching TRBD1 (6 bases). This CDR3 is built from 15 residues. CDR1 is MNHNS, CDR2 SASEGT, per germline. The V gene lost 6 bases and the J gene lost 2 bases, with 17 bases spanning the gap. The CDR3 here is CASSSGTPLPYEQYF. The CDR3 DNA follows: TGTGCCAGCAGCTCCGGGACACCACTACCCTACGAGCAGTACTTC.

The chain couples TRBV2 to TRBJ2-5; weak D call: TRBD2 (5 bases). CDR3 length: 13 amino acids. Trimming took off 4 bases at V and 5 bases at J, with 11 bases between the two ends. Germline loops: CDR1 SNHLY, CDR2 FYNNEI. The CDR3, as DNA: TGTGCCAGCAGTGCTGGGAGTGGGGAGACCCAGTACTTC. This sequence encodes CASSAGSGETQYF. The full variable domain, completed using reference TRBV2 and TRBJ2-5, is EPEVTQTPSHQVTQMGQEVILRCVPISNHLYFYWYRQILGQKVEFLVSFYNNEISEKSEIFDDQFSVERPDGSNFTLKIRSTKLEDSAMYFCASSAGSGETQYFGPGTRLLVL.

V is TRBV7-9 and J is TRBJ2-5; 11 positions agree with TRBD2. Trimming took 0 bases from V and 4 from J; bases not matched to a gene: 7. Germline values: CDR1 SEHNR, CDR2 FQNEAQ (reference sequence). This CDR3 contains 17 residues. The CDR3: CASSLAGLAGSRETQYF. The DNA for the CDR3 is TGTGCCAGCAGCTTAGCTGGACTAGCGGGCTCCCGAGAGACCCAGTACTTC.

This clonotype was picked up one time. V and J are TRBV19 and TRBJ2-1, with TRBD1 matching over 7 bases. The CDR3 is made up of 17 amino acids. V was clipped by 1 base and J by 7 bases; unmatched bases: 13. Germline CDR1 reads LNHDA; CDR2 reads SQIVND (reference sequence). CDR3 in amino acids: CASSIVGSGRGQNEQFF. The DNA of the CDR3 is TGTGCCAGTAGTATAGTAGGATCGGGAAGGGGGCAAAATGAGCAGTTCTTC. The full variable domain, in which reference TRBV19 and TRBJ2-1 provide the parts outside the CDR3, is DGGITQSPKYLFRKEGQNVTLSCEQNLNHDAMYWYRQDPGQGLRLIYYSQIVNDFQKGDIAEGYSVSREKKESFPLTVTSAQKNPTAFYLCASSIVGSGRGQNEQFFGPGTRLTVL.

This clonotype was observed a few times. This sequence joins TRBV6-5 and TRBJ1-5; 9 nucleotides line up with TRBD1. With V trimmed by 2 bases and J by 4 bases, 6 bases remained unmatched. The CDR3 is 16 residues long. Germline CDR1 is MNHEY and CDR2 is SVGAGI. As DNA, the CDR3 is TGTGCCAGCAGTTACGTTGGGACAGGGCGAAATCAGCCCCAGCATTTT. Its protein product is CASSYVGTGRNQPQHF.

The J gene is TRBJ2-7, the V gene TRBV24-1, with D possibly matching TRBD2 (5 bases). The CDR3 contains 13 residues. Deletions cut 4 bases from V and 6 bases from J, with 12 bases between. Per the germline V gene, CDR1 is KGHDR and CDR2 is SFDVKD. The CDR3 nucleotides read TGTGCCACCAGTGACACCACTAGGCCCGAGCAGTACTTC. It translates to CATSDTTRPEQYF.

The chain recombines TRBV9 with TRBJ1-2, with D possibly TRBD1 on 5 matching bases. Deletions cut 0 bases from V and 8 bases from J, with 14 bases between. The CDR3 loop spans 14 amino acids. The germline gives CDR1 SGDLS, CDR2 YYNGEE. CDR3 amino acids: CASSVVPGREGYTF. The CDR3 coding sequence is TGTGCCAGCAGCGTAGTCCCAGGGAGGGAAGGCTACACCTTC.

The table lists this clonotype with many counts. The chain combines TRBV7-9 with TRBJ1-2; TRBD1 might be the D (6 bases). Germline V gene data show CDR1 as SEHNR and CDR2 as FQNEAQ (reference sequence). The CDR3 is 16 amino acids. The ends were cut back, 5 bases at V and 2 bases at J, with 18 bases in the middle. The CDR3 DNA reads TGTGCCAGCAGCCGACGGGACATCCAACTAAACTATGGCTACACCTTC. It encodes CASSRRDIQLNYGYTF.